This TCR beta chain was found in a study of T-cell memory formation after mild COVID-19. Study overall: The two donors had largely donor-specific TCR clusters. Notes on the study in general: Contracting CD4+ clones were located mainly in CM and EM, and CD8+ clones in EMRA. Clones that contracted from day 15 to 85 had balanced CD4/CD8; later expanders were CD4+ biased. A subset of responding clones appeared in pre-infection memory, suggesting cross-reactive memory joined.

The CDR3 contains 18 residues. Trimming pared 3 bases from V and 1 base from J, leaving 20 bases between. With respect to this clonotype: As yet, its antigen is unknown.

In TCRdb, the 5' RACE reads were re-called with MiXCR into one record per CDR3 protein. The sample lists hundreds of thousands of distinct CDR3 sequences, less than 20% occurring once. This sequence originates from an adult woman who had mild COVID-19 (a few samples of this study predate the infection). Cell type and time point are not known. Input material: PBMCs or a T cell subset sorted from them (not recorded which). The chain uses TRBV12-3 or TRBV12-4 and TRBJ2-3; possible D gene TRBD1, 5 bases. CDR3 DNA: TGTGCCAGCAGTTTCCGCAGCCTCACAGGAATCCGCACAGATACGCAGTATTTT. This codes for CASSFRSLTGIRTDTQYF.